Detailed here is one T cell receptor beta chain. Method: immunoSEQ multiplex PCR; TCRdb's copy keeps in-frame clones and lacks some. The sample carries tens of thousands of clones, 89% recorded once. These data come from a study of control samples from healthy donors and cancer patients. This CDR3 spans 18 amino acids. Germline V gives CDR1 MNHEY, CDR2 SVGEGT. The V end lost 3 bases, the J end lost 0 bases, and 20 bases lay between the germline ends. Sequencing was carried out using PBMCs. The V gene is TRBV6-2 or TRBV6-3, the J gene TRBJ1-1; TRBD1 might be the D (6 bases). The clonotype originates from a man aged 40-55 years with colorectal cancer. The CDR3 reads CASSYFASKGGLNTEAFF. DNA of the CDR3: TGTGCCAGCAGTTATTTTGCCTCGAAGGGGGGTCTGAACACTGAAGCTTTCTTT.